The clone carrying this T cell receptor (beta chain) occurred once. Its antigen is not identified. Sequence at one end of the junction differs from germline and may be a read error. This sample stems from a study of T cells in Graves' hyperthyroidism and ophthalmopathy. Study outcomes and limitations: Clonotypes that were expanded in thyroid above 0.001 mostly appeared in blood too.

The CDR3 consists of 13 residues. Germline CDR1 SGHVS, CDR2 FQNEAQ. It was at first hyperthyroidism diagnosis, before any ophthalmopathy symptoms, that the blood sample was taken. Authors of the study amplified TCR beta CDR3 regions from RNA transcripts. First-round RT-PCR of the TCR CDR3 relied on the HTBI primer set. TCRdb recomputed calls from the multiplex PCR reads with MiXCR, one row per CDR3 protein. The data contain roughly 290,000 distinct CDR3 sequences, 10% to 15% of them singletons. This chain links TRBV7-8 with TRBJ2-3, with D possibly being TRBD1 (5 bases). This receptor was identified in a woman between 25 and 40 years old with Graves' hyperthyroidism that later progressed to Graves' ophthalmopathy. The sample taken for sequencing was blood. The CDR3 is CAGSTTRDNTQYF. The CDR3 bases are TGTGCCGGCAGCACTACCAGGGATAATACGCAGTATTTT.